One sample yielded the 7 T cell receptor beta chains listed below, sequenced in a study of control samples from healthy donors and cancer patients. The table came from immunoSEQ multiplex PCR; TCRdb's copy has only in-frame clones and leaves some out. The sample includes around 83,000 clones, 93% of them seen just once. Sequencing used PBMCs. These receptors were taken from a woman in her thirties or forties with lung cancer.

The chain couples TRBV19 to TRBJ1-3; 7 bases map to TRBD1. Germline-derived CDR1 and CDR2 are LNHDA and SQIVND (reference sequence). This CDR3 is 17 amino acids long. The V gene end was trimmed by 4 bases and the J gene end by 0 bases; junction bases not matched to a gene: 9. In nucleotides, the CDR3 is TGTGCCAGTAGTACGCTTCCGGGACAGATCTCTGGAAACACCATATATTTT. Protein: CASSTLPGQISGNTIYF.

The chain is built from TRBV6-4 and TRBJ2-2; 7 bases agree with TRBD2. The CDR3 loop spans 15 amino acids. V dropped 3 bases and J dropped 7; count of bases not matched to a gene: 8. The germline CDR1 and CDR2 sequences are MRHNA and SNTAGT. CDR3 nucleotides: TGTGCCAGCAGTGAGGCAGCGGGGAGAATCGGGGAGCTGTTTTTT. Encoded protein: CASSEAAGRIGELFF.

In the case of this clone: Other nucleotide sequences from this sample produce the same CDR3. This rearrangement joins TRBV18 to TRBJ1-1; D remains ambiguous. From germline, CDR1 is KGHSH and CDR2 LQKENI. CDR3 length: 13 amino acids. V lost 6 bases and J lost 2, with 10 bases in between. CDR3 nucleotide sequence: TGTGCCAGCTCCCCTGACCTAAACACTGAAGCTTTCTTT. Its protein product is CASSPDLNTEAFF.

The chain couples TRBV9 to TRBJ2-1; 8 bases align to TRBD1. CDR1 is SGDLS and CDR2 is YYNGEE in the germline V gene. This CDR3 region has 15 residues. V shed 4 bases, J shed 0 bases, and the junction held 3 bases outside the gene matches. Written as DNA, the CDR3 is TGTGCCAGCAGCCGACAGGGGTACTCCTACAATGAGCAGTTCTTC. Translating it yields CASSRQGYSYNEQFF.

This chain uses TRBV29-1 with TRBJ2-7, with 9 nucleotides matching TRBD1. This CDR3 comprises 14 residues. With 0 bases clipped from V and 6 bases from J, the junction kept 6 bases outside the gene matches. CDR1 SQVTM and CDR2 ANQGSEA come from the germline V gene. For the CDR3, the DNA is TGCAGCGTTGAAGAGGGGACAGGGTTGGGCGAGCAGTACTTC. The encoded protein is CSVEEGTGLGEQYF.

CDR3 bases: TGTGCCAGCAGTGAAGGGGAATTCGATAACACTGAAGCTTTCTTT. It specifies CASSEGEFDNTEAFF. The chain carries TRBV2 and TRBJ1-1; D gene unclear. From germline, CDR1 is SNHLY and CDR2 FYNNEI. V was cut by 1 base and J by 2 bases, with 11 bases left in between. The length of the CDR3 is 15 residues.

The chain recombines TRBV19 with TRBJ1-6; D gene uncertain. The germline gives CDR1 LNHDA, CDR2 SQIVND (reference sequence). The CDR3 extends over 14 amino acids. The V end was cut by 5 bases, the J end by 0 bases, with 5 bases between. The CDR3, as DNA: TGTGCCAGTAGTCAAGACTCCTATAATTCACCCCTCCACTTT. It translates to CASSQDSYNSPLHF.